Listed below are T cell receptor beta chains from one sample, sequenced in a study of CD8+ T cells in alopecia areata. Profiling relied on immunoSEQ multiplex PCR, and the TCRdb table lists in-frame clones only, not all of them. The table has roughly 97,000 clones, 35% to 45% seen once. Sequences were obtained from CD4+ T cells sorted from blood. The receptors stem from a human donor with alopecia areata. The CDR3 runs from the conserved cysteine through the conserved F or W. Each record gives: CDR3 protein, CDR3 DNA, clone size, D gene, V gene, J gene. The D gene is left open where the match is weak. Clone size is shown for a subset of rows, as once, few, many or a class of expanded clone.

CDR3aa: CASSVGTGGSNQPQHF
CDR3nt: TGTGCCAGCAGCGTGGGGACAGGAGGTAGCAATCAGCCCCAGCATTTT
abundance: -
d_gene: TRBD1
v_gene: TRBV9
j_gene: TRBJ1-5

CDR3aa: CASSPGTERTFF
CDR3nt: TGCGCCAGCAGCCCGGGGACAGAGAGAACTTTCTTT
abundance: -
d_gene: TRBD1
v_gene: TRBV5-1
j_gene: TRBJ1-1

CDR3aa: CAWRYRDFYGYTF
CDR3nt: TGTGCCTGGAGATATAGGGATTTCTATGGCTACACCTTC
abundance: -
d_gene: -
v_gene: TRBV30
j_gene: TRBJ1-2

CDR3aa: CASSQGASGGRVSEQYF
CDR3nt: TGTGCCAGCAGCCAAGGAGCTAGCGGGGGGAGGGTCTCCGAGCAGTACTTC
abundance: -
d_gene: TRBD2
v_gene: TRBV4-2
j_gene: TRBJ2-7

CDR3aa: CASSFWTGTYNEQFF
CDR3nt: TGTGCCAGCAGTTTTTGGACAGGGACCTACAATGAGCAGTTCTTC
abundance: -
d_gene: TRBD1
v_gene: TRBV27
j_gene: TRBJ2-1

CDR3aa: CASSNWQTPAYEQYF
CDR3nt: TGTGCCAGCAGCAACTGGCAGACCCCCGCCTACGAGCAGTACTTC
abundance: few
d_gene: -
v_gene: TRBV28
j_gene: TRBJ2-7

CDR3aa: CASSLVAGAGVMAPLHF
CDR3nt: TGTGCCAGCAGCTTAGTCGCAGGGGCCGGCGTGATGGCACCCCTCCACTTT
abundance: -
d_gene: -
v_gene: TRBV7-2
j_gene: TRBJ1-6

CDR3aa: CASSLGTGGSYNEQFF
CDR3nt: TGCGCCAGCAGCTTGGGGACAGGGGGCTCCTACAATGAGCAGTTCTTC
abundance: -
d_gene: TRBD1
v_gene: TRBV5-1
j_gene: TRBJ2-1

CDR3aa: CASSLWASGRRRTDTQYF
CDR3nt: TGTGCCAGCAGCTTATGGGCTAGCGGGAGGAGGCGAACAGATACGCAGTATTTT
abundance: few
d_gene: TRBD2
v_gene: TRBV7-2
j_gene: TRBJ2-3

CDR3aa: CASSAFSGRSTDTQYF
CDR3nt: TGTGCCAGCAGCGCCTTTAGCGGGAGGAGCACAGATACGCAGTATTTT
abundance: once
d_gene: TRBD2
v_gene: TRBV5-4
j_gene: TRBJ2-3

CDR3aa: CASSGQGYGYTF
CDR3nt: TGTGCCAGCAGTGGACAGGGCTATGGCTACACCTTC
abundance: -
d_gene: TRBD1
v_gene: TRBV2
j_gene: TRBJ1-2

CDR3aa: CSVEEVAGPDTQYF
CDR3nt: TGCAGCGTTGAAGAGGTAGCGGGCCCAGATACGCAGTATTTT
abundance: few
d_gene: TRBD2
v_gene: TRBV29-1
j_gene: TRBJ2-3

CDR3aa: CAWSVQYNEQFF
CDR3nt: TGTGCCTGGAGTGTACAGTACAATGAGCAGTTCTTC
abundance: -
d_gene: -
v_gene: TRBV30
j_gene: TRBJ2-1

CDR3aa: CASSYMGYTEAFF
CDR3nt: TGTGCCAGCAGTTATATGGGTTACACTGAAGCTTTCTTT
abundance: -
d_gene: -
v_gene: TRBV6-5
j_gene: TRBJ1-1

CDR3aa: CASSLYGIEAKNIQYF
CDR3nt: TGTGCCAGCAGCTTGTACGGGATTGAGGCCAAAAACATTCAGTACTTC
abundance: -
d_gene: -
v_gene: TRBV5-6
j_gene: TRBJ2-4

CDR3aa: CASSLGGSANEKLFF
CDR3nt: TGTGCCAGCAGCTTGGGCGGGTCGGCTAATGAAAAACTGTTTTTT
abundance: -
d_gene: -
v_gene: TRBV5-6
j_gene: TRBJ1-4

CDR3aa: CASSQSPGQTNPRAYEQYF
CDR3nt: TGCGCCAGCAGTCAATCGCCGGGACAGACGAACCCACGTGCCTACGAGCAGTACTTC
abundance: -
d_gene: TRBD1
v_gene: TRBV23-1
j_gene: TRBJ2-7

CDR3aa: CSVDGRSPETQYF
CDR3nt: TGCAGCGTTGATGGTCGGTCTCCAGAGACCCAGTACTTC
abundance: -
d_gene: -
v_gene: TRBV29-1
j_gene: TRBJ2-5

CDR3aa: CASSSGLAGNDVYNEQFF
CDR3nt: TGTGCCAGCAGCTCCGGACTAGCGGGAAACGACGTATACAATGAGCAGTTCTTC
abundance: few
d_gene: TRBD2
v_gene: TRBV5-5
j_gene: TRBJ2-1

CDR3aa: CSVEADTDTQYF
CDR3nt: TGCAGCGTTGAAGCAGACACAGATACGCAGTATTTT
abundance: few
d_gene: -
v_gene: TRBV29-1
j_gene: TRBJ2-3

CDR3aa: CASSYGRGGPQETQYF
CDR3nt: TGTGCCAGCAGTTACGGCAGGGGCGGCCCCCAAGAGACCCAGTACTTC
abundance: -
d_gene: -
v_gene: TRBV6-6
j_gene: TRBJ2-5

CDR3aa: CASSVSGQRTDTQYF
CDR3nt: TGTGCCAGCAGCGTCTCGGGACAGCGCACAGATACGCAGTATTTT
abundance: -
d_gene: TRBD1
v_gene: TRBV9
j_gene: TRBJ2-3

CDR3aa: CASSPIGQGRAGNQPQHF
CDR3nt: TGTGCCAGCTCACCGATAGGGCAGGGCCGGGCAGGCAATCAGCCCCAGCATTTT
abundance: few
d_gene: -
v_gene: TRBV18
j_gene: TRBJ1-5

CDR3aa: CASSLFVGQGGSPLHF
CDR3nt: TGTGCCAGCAGTTTATTTGTCGGGCAGGGAGGCTCACCCCTCCACTTT
abundance: few
d_gene: -
v_gene: TRBV28
j_gene: TRBJ1-6

CDR3aa: CASRGGPTDTQYF
CDR3nt: TGTGCCAGCAGGGGAGGGCCGACAGATACGCAGTATTTT
abundance: few
d_gene: TRBD2
v_gene: TRBV25-1
j_gene: TRBJ2-3

CDR3aa: CASSLSLAGGYEQYF
CDR3nt: TGTGCCAGCAGTTTATCGTTGGCAGGGGGCTACGAGCAGTACTTC
abundance: -
d_gene: TRBD1
v_gene: TRBV27
j_gene: TRBJ2-7

CDR3aa: CASSSRTSGKIYEQYF
CDR3nt: TGTGCCAGCAGCTCCCGGACTAGCGGGAAGATTTACGAGCAGTACTTC
abundance: -
d_gene: TRBD2
v_gene: TRBV27
j_gene: TRBJ2-7

CDR3aa: CAWSVQRNQPQHF
CDR3nt: TGTGCCTGGAGTGTACAGAGAAATCAGCCCCAGCATTTT
abundance: -
d_gene: -
v_gene: TRBV30
j_gene: TRBJ1-5

CDR3aa: CASLKDSGGNNEQFF
CDR3nt: TGTGCCAGCCTTAAGGATAGCGGGGGGAACAATGAGCAGTTCTTC
abundance: few
d_gene: TRBD2
v_gene: TRBV2
j_gene: TRBJ2-1

CDR3aa: CASSLNRETQYF
CDR3nt: TGTGCCAGCAGCTTGAATCGGGAGACCCAGTACTTC
abundance: -
d_gene: -
v_gene: TRBV5-6
j_gene: TRBJ2-5

CDR3aa: CASSLTYNSPLHF
CDR3nt: TGTGCCAGCAGCTTAACCTATAATTCACCCCTCCACTTT
abundance: few
d_gene: -
v_gene: TRBV7-9
j_gene: TRBJ1-6

CDR3aa: CACAMNTEAFF
CDR3nt: TGTGCCTGTGCTATGAACACTGAAGCTTTCTTT
abundance: -
d_gene: -
v_gene: TRBV30
j_gene: TRBJ1-1

CDR3aa: CASSNALMAAFVNEQYF
CDR3nt: TGCGCCAGCAGCAATGCCCTGATGGCTGCCTTTGTGAACGAGCAGTACTTC
abundance: few
d_gene: -
v_gene: TRBV10-2
j_gene: TRBJ2-7

CDR3aa: CSVSEGRDHQPQHF
CDR3nt: TGCAGCGTTAGTGAGGGCAGGGATCATCAGCCCCAGCATTTT
abundance: -
d_gene: -
v_gene: TRBV29-1
j_gene: TRBJ1-5

CDR3aa: CASSVETAGLETQYF
CDR3nt: TGTGCCAGCAGCGTAGAAACGGCAGGTCTGGAGACCCAGTACTTC
abundance: -
d_gene: -
v_gene: TRBV9
j_gene: TRBJ2-5

CDR3aa: CASSLRSEETQYF
CDR3nt: TGTGCCAGCAGCTTACGTAGCGAGGAGACCCAGTACTTC
abundance: -
d_gene: -
v_gene: TRBV7-2
j_gene: TRBJ2-5

CDR3aa: CASSPRGVGGATDTQYF
CDR3nt: TGCGCCAGCAGCCCGAGGGGTGTTGGGGGGGCCACAGATACGCAGTATTTT
abundance: -
d_gene: -
v_gene: TRBV4-1
j_gene: TRBJ2-3

CDR3aa: CSAGQGDNQPQHF
CDR3nt: TGCAGCGCAGGACAGGGAGACAATCAGCCCCAGCATTTT
abundance: -
d_gene: TRBD1
v_gene: TRBV29-1
j_gene: TRBJ1-5

CDR3aa: CAISDRTGTSYEQYF
CDR3nt: TGTGCCATCAGTGACCGTACCGGGACATCCTACGAGCAGTACTTC
abundance: many
d_gene: -
v_gene: TRBV10-3
j_gene: TRBJ2-7

CDR3aa: CASSLGQTAGELFF
CDR3nt: TGCGCCAGCAGCCTCGGACAGACCGCCGGGGAGCTGTTTTTT
abundance: -
d_gene: -
v_gene: TRBV5-1
j_gene: TRBJ2-2

CDR3aa: CASSVLNTEAFF
CDR3nt: TGTGCCAGCAGTGTACTGAACACTGAAGCTTTCTTT
abundance: -
d_gene: -
v_gene: TRBV2
j_gene: TRBJ1-1

CDR3aa: CASSSRPPTDTQYF
CDR3nt: TGTGCCAGCAGCTCCAGGCCCCCCACAGATACGCAGTATTTT
abundance: -
d_gene: -
v_gene: TRBV7-2
j_gene: TRBJ2-3

CDR3aa: CASSLVQNGELFF
CDR3nt: TGTGCTAGCAGCTTAGTCCAGAACGGGGAGCTGTTTTTT
abundance: -
d_gene: -
v_gene: TRBV7-7
j_gene: TRBJ2-2

CDR3aa: CASSPLDSSYGYTF
CDR3nt: TGTGCCAGCTCACCCTTAGACAGCAGCTATGGCTACACCTTC
abundance: -
d_gene: -
v_gene: TRBV18
j_gene: TRBJ1-2

CDR3aa: CASSMGLSHTGELFF
CDR3nt: TGTGCCAGTAGTATGGGACTATCCCACACCGGGGAGCTGTTTTTT
abundance: -
d_gene: TRBD2
v_gene: TRBV19
j_gene: TRBJ2-2

CDR3aa: CASGLVGRGGETQYF
CDR3nt: TGTGCTAGTGGTTTGGTCGGCAGGGGTGGCGAGACCCAGTACTTC
abundance: -
d_gene: -
v_gene: TRBV12-5
j_gene: TRBJ2-5

CDR3aa: CASSLEGISGANVLTF
CDR3nt: TGTGCCAGCAGCTTAGAGGGGATCTCTGGGGCCAACGTCCTGACTTTC
abundance: -
d_gene: -
v_gene: TRBV13
j_gene: TRBJ2-6

CDR3aa: CASSLGLDGYGYTF
CDR3nt: TGTGCCAGCAGCTTAGGACTCGACGGCTATGGCTACACCTTC
abundance: -
d_gene: -
v_gene: TRBV7-9
j_gene: TRBJ1-2

CDR3aa: CASSSPGQGRKTQYF
CDR3nt: TGTGCCAGCAGCTCTCCGGGACAGGGTAGGAAGACCCAGTACTTC
abundance: few
d_gene: TRBD1
v_gene: TRBV7-2
j_gene: TRBJ2-5

CDR3aa: CASRVDRGSYNEQFF
CDR3nt: TGTGCCAGTAGGGTAGACAGGGGGTCCTACAATGAGCAGTTCTTC
abundance: few
d_gene: TRBD1
v_gene: TRBV19
j_gene: TRBJ2-1

CDR3aa: CACRDRARFEQFF
CDR3nt: TGTGCCTGCCGGGACAGGGCCCGTTTTGAGCAGTTCTTC
abundance: -
d_gene: TRBD1
v_gene: TRBV30
j_gene: TRBJ2-1

CDR3aa: CASSLVGRGRNEQFF
CDR3nt: TGTGCCAGCAGCTTAGTTGGCAGGGGGAGGAATGAGCAGTTCTTC
abundance: -
d_gene: -
v_gene: TRBV7-6
j_gene: TRBJ2-1

CDR3aa: CASSEQETQYF
CDR3nt: TGTGCCAGCAGTGAGCAGGAAACGCAGTATTTT
abundance: once
d_gene: -
v_gene: TRBV6-1
j_gene: TRBJ2-3

CDR3aa: CASGGARTGRNTIYF
CDR3nt: TGTGCCAGCGGGGGAGCCAGGACAGGCCGAAACACCATATATTTT
abundance: -
d_gene: TRBD1
v_gene: TRBV2
j_gene: TRBJ1-3

CDR3aa: CASSYRRESYEQYF
CDR3nt: TGTGCCAGCAGTTATCGCCGGGAGAGCTACGAGCAGTACTTC
abundance: once
d_gene: -
v_gene: TRBV6-5
j_gene: TRBJ2-7